The clone carrying this T cell receptor (beta chain) has more than one count but fewer than ten. This specimen belongs to a study of blood T cell repertoires in COVID-19. Overall study context: There were acute and convalescent COVID-19 samples, and they came from the United States, Italy and Spain. PBMCs, B-cell-depleted T cells, or T cells were the source of the cDNA or gDNA that made up the material.

Original analysis: Estimation of nucleated cell counts relied on the amplification of reference gene primers. Method: immunoSEQ multiplex PCR; TCRdb's copy keeps in-frame clones and lacks some. That table supplies the V and J calls and clone size; D and trimming were determined from the DNA. This sample has approximately 170,000 clones; about nine tenths occur once, and the top ten carry under 4.5%. The receptor was isolated from a woman in her 70s with acute or convalescent COVID-19. The sample consisted of peripheral blood.

The CDR3 region is CASSKGQGNTEAFF. The DNA of the CDR3 is TGTGCCAGCAGCAAGGGACAGGGGAATACTGAAGCTTTCTTT. The chain couples TRBV2 to TRBJ1-1; 10 bases agree with TRBD1. CDR1 is SNHLY and CDR2 is FYNNEI in the germline V gene. J was trimmed by 5 bases and V by 6 bases; bases with no gene match: 6. This CDR3 has 14 residues. Filled out from reference TRBV2 and TRBJ1-1, the complete variable domain reads EPEVTQTPSHQVTQMGQEVILRCVPISNHLYFYWYRQILGQKVEFLVSFYNNEISEKSEIFDDQFSVERPDGSNFTLKIRSTKLEDSAMYFCASSKGQGNTEAFFGQGTRLTVV.